This T cell receptor beta chain appears in the sequencing data of a study of T cell changes during pregnancy in multiple sclerosis. Sequencing was performed with immunoSEQ multiplex PCR; in TCRdb, only in-frame clones are kept and a portion is missing. The sample carries about 48,000 clones, about 93% recorded once. The TCR comes from a female donor with multiple sclerosis, enrolled in a pregnancy study. The source material was CD4+ T cells from peripheral blood mononuclear cells, sampled in the first trimester of pregnancy.

CDR3 nucleotides: TGTGCCAGCAGCCTGGGACAGGGGAGCAATCAGCCCCAGCATTTT. This gives the protein CASSLGQGSNQPQHF. The V gene is TRBV5-6, the J gene TRBJ1-5; 10 bases fit TRBD1. CDR3 length: 15 residues. Germline V gene lookup returns CDR1 SGHDT and CDR2 YYEEEE. J gave up 1 base and V 4 bases, and 2 bases lay outside the gene matches.